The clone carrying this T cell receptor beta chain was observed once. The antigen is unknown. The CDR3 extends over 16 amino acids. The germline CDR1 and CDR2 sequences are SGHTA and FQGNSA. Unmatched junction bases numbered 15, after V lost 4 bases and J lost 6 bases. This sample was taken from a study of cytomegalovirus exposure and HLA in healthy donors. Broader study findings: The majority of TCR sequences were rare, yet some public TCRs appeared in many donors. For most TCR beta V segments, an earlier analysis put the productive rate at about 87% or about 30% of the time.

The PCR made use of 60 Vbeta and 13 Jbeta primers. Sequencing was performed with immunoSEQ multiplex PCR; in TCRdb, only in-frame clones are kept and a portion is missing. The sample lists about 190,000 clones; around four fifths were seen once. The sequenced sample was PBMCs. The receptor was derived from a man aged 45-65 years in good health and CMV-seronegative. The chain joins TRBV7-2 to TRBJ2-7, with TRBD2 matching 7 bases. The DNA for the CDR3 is TGTGCCAGCAGCTCCCTGCGGGGAGGGCCAAAAACCGAGCAGTACTTC. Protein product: CASSSLRGGPKTEQYF.